These T cell receptor beta chains were read from a single sample in a study of T-cell memory formation after mild COVID-19. MiXCR, run by TCRdb on the 5' RACE reads, gives a single entry per CDR3 protein. Among a few hundred thousand distinct CDR3 sequences listed, around 27% were seen once. Sequencing was performed on PBMCs or a T cell subset sorted from them (not recorded which). The receptors derive from an adult woman who had mild COVID-19 (a few samples of this study predate the infection). Cell type and time point are not known. The CDR3 runs from the conserved cysteine through the conserved F or W. The D gene is left open where the match is weak. Clone size, where shown, is once, few, many, or a class for clones that have expanded.

v_gene	d_gene	abundance	j_gene	CDR3aa	CDR3nt
TRBV7-6	TRBD2	few	TRBJ2-3	CASSLWDSGSTDTQYF	TGTGCCAGCAGCCTATGGGATAGCGGGAGCACAGATACGCAGTATTTT
TRBV19	TRBD1	.	TRBJ1-4	CASSLDRTTNEKLFF	TGTGCCAGTAGTTTGGACAGGACTACTAATGAAAAACTGTTTTTT
TRBV6-5	.	.	TRBJ2-3	CASSAYRVSTDTQYF	TGTGCCAGCAGTGCGTACAGGGTTAGCACAGATACGCAGTATTTT
TRBV6-2/TRBV6-3	TRBD1	.	TRBJ1-5	CASSYRDRAGQPQHF	TGTGCCAGCAGTTATCGCGACAGGGCGGGGCAGCCCCAGCATTTT
TRBV11-2	TRBD2	.	TRBJ2-5	CASSIQHGTREETQYF	TGTGCCAGCAGCATTCAGCACGGGACTAGAGAAGAGACCCAGTACTTC
TRBV20-1	TRBD1	.	TRBJ2-1	CSAPGQGGNEQFF	TGCAGTGCCCCGGGACAGGGCGGAAATGAGCAGTTCTTC
TRBV7-2	TRBD2	.	TRBJ2-2	CASSFGNTGLAGGPSGELFF	TGTGCCAGCAGCTTCGGGAACACCGGACTAGCGGGAGGGCCGAGCGGGGAGCTGTTTTTT
TRBV10-3	TRBD1	.	TRBJ2-2	CAISEGTESYTGELFF	TGTGCCATCAGTGAAGGGACAGAATCTTACACCGGGGAGCTGTTTTTT
TRBV6-1	TRBD1	.	TRBJ1-3	CASRIPGQGLDSIYF	TGTGCCAGCAGAATACCGGGACAGGGTTTAGATTCCATATATTTT
TRBV5-1	TRBD1	few	TRBJ1-1	CASSLNPRDRAPNTEAFF	TGCGCCAGCAGCTTGAACCCCCGGGACAGGGCCCCGAACACTGAAGCTTTCTTT
TRBV5-1	TRBD1	.	TRBJ2-7	CASSLVIRDRGLGPTLTPSYEQYF	TGCGCCAGCAGCTTGGTAATTAGGGACAGGGGGCTCGGCCCGACGCTGACTCCCTCCTACGAGCAGTACTTC
TRBV20-1	.	.	TRBJ2-7	CSARSGHEQYF	TGCAGTGCTAGGTCCGGGCACGAGCAGTACTTC
TRBV14	.	few	TRBJ2-7	CASSRAFLGTTYEQYF	TGTGCCAGCAGCCGAGCTTTTCTAGGTACTACCTACGAGCAGTACTTC
TRBV7-6	TRBD1	.	TRBJ1-2	CASSSGDRGQDGYTF	TGTGCCAGCAGCTCAGGGGACAGGGGGCAGGATGGCTACACCTTC
TRBV7-3	.	few	TRBJ2-2	CASSLVTSTGELFF	TGTGCCAGCAGCTTAGTAACTTCCACCGGGGAGCTGTTTTTT
TRBV10-3	.	.	TRBJ1-3	CAISEDNGNTIYF	TGTGCCATCAGTGAGGATAACGGAAACACCATATATTTT
TRBV6-1	.	.	TRBJ2-1	CASSVLGIAYNEQFF	TGTGCCAGCAGTGTGCTGGGGATCGCCTACAATGAGCAGTTCTTC
TRBV29-1	.	.	TRBJ1-2	CSVSGQYGYTF	TGCAGCGTTTCAGGGCAGTATGGCTACACCTTC
TRBV3-1	TRBD2	few	TRBJ2-3	CASSQEPPGGPTDTQYF	TGTGCCAGCAGCCAAGAACCTCCGGGGGGGCCGACAGATACGCAGTATTTT
TRBV5-1	TRBD2	few	TRBJ2-2	CASSLFSAGGSNTGELFF	TGCGCCAGCAGCTTGTTTTCCGCGGGAGGCTCAAACACCGGGGAGCTGTTTTTT
TRBV20-1	.	.	TRBJ2-1	CSARAASFRNEQFF	TGCAGTGCTAGGGCCGCTTCTTTTCGTAATGAGCAGTTCTTC
TRBV24-1	TRBD2	.	TRBJ2-3	CATSDGLAGADTQYF	TGTGCCACCAGTGATGGCCTAGCGGGAGCAGATACGCAGTATTTT
TRBV20-1	.	few	TRBJ1-5	CSARIPGPSNQPQHF	TGCAGTGCTAGGATACCTGGGCCCAGCAATCAGCCCCAGCATTTT
TRBV30	TRBD1	.	TRBJ1-2	CAWRIILGQGANGYTF	TGTGCCTGGAGGATCATCCTTGGACAGGGGGCGAATGGCTACACCTTC
TRBV20-1	TRBD2	.	TRBJ2-3	CSALGVAGSTDTQYF	TGCAGTGCTCTTGGGGTAGCGGGAAGCACAGATACGCAGTATTTT
TRBV5-4	TRBD2	.	TRBJ2-5	CASSLGTTVQETQYF	TGTGCCAGCAGCCTAGGGACTACCGTTCAAGAGACCCAGTACTTC
TRBV4-1	.	few	TRBJ1-2	CASSQLFPRNYGYTF	TGCGCCAGCAGCCAACTTTTCCCCCGAAACTATGGCTACACCTTC
TRBV7-9	TRBD2	.	TRBJ2-7	CASSYSGSSYEQYF	TGTGCCAGCAGCTATAGCGGGAGCTCCTACGAGCAGTACTTC
TRBV9	.	.	TRBJ1-1	CASSVADLNTEAFF	TGTGCCAGCAGCGTCGCGGATTTGAACACTGAAGCTTTCTTT
TRBV12-3/TRBV12-4	.	.	TRBJ1-4	CASSLWENEKLFF	TGTGCCAGCAGTTTATGGGAGAATGAAAAACTGTTTTTT
TRBV12-5	.	few	TRBJ2-5	CASGSGLGETQYF	TGTGCTAGTGGCTCAGGGCTAGGAGAGACCCAGTACTTC
TRBV12-3/TRBV12-4	TRBD1	.	TRBJ1-3	CASSGRGLGNTIYF	TGTGCCAGCAGTGGCAGGGGGCTTGGAAACACCATATATTTT
TRBV11-1	.	few	TRBJ1-1	CASSYFRDTVPEAFF	TGTGCCAGCAGCTATTTCCGGGACACGGTCCCTGAAGCTTTCTTT
TRBV27	TRBD1	few	TRBJ1-5	CASRSGQGLYSNQPQHF	TGTGCCAGCAGATCCGGACAGGGCCTATATAGCAATCAGCCCCAGCATTTT
TRBV20-1	TRBD1	.	TRBJ1-1	CSARDPEGANTEAFF	TGCAGTGCTAGAGATCCTGAGGGGGCGAACACTGAAGCTTTCTTT
TRBV12-5	TRBD2	.	TRBJ2-3	CASGPWLLAGGPFSDTQYF	TGTGCTAGTGGGCCCTGGCTGCTAGCGGGAGGGCCGTTTTCAGATACGCAGTATTTT
TRBV5-1	.	.	TRBJ2-2	CASSPPYSPGELFF	TGCGCCAGCAGCCCACCCTATTCACCCGGGGAGCTGTTTTTT
TRBV6-5	.	.	TRBJ2-1	CASSSVTVGEQFF	TGTGCCAGCAGCTCCGTGACGGTGGGGGAGCAGTTCTTC
TRBV4-1	.	.	TRBJ2-5	CASSQGPPPRAETQYF	TGCGCCAGCAGCCAAGGCCCCCCGCCTCGGGCAGAGACCCAGTACTTC
TRBV5-4	.	.	TRBJ1-3	CASSFRDRNTIYF	TGTGCCAGCAGCTTTCGGGACCGAAACACCATATATTTT
TRBV30	TRBD2	.	TRBJ2-3	CACARGGRDTQYF	TGTGCCTGCGCGCGGGGGGGGAGAGATACGCAGTATTTT
TRBV12-5	.	few	TRBJ2-1	CASGFFASFEGSGFEQFF	TGTGCTAGTGGTTTTTTCGCTAGCTTCGAGGGGTCGGGGTTTGAGCAGTTCTTC
TRBV4-2	.	.	TRBJ2-7	CASSQGLEGIYEQYF	TGTGCCAGCAGCCAAGGTCTCGAAGGAATCTACGAGCAGTACTTC
TRBV20-1	TRBD2	.	TRBJ2-7	CSATPGGGVREQYF	TGCAGTGCAACCCCGGGGGGTGGGGTACGCGAGCAGTACTTC
TRBV6-6	TRBD2	.	TRBJ2-7	CASSRGLAGGYEQYF	TGTGCCAGCAGTCGCGGACTAGCGGGGGGTTACGAGCAGTACTTC
TRBV7-2	TRBD2	.	TRBJ2-1	CASSSGTSGRLEQFF	TGTGCCAGCAGCTCCGGGACTAGCGGGAGGCTTGAGCAGTTCTTC
TRBV6-5	TRBD2	.	TRBJ2-1	CASSREAGGHYNEQFF	TGTGCCAGCAGTCGGGAAGCGGGGGGCCACTACAATGAGCAGTTCTTC
TRBV4-3	.	few	TRBJ2-1	CASSQEGKQFF	TGCGCCAGCAGCCAAGAAGGAAAGCAGTTCTTC
TRBV12-3/TRBV12-4	TRBD2	many	TRBJ2-1	CASSFAGGAVNEQFF	TGTGCCAGCAGTTTCGCCGGGGGGGCGGTTAATGAGCAGTTCTTC
TRBV4-3	.	few	TRBJ2-7	CASSQGALYEQYF	TGCGCCAGCAGCCAAGGGGCTTTATACGAGCAGTACTTC
TRBV4-1	.	few	TRBJ2-7	CASSQLGYEQYF	TGCGCCAGCAGCCAATTGGGGTACGAGCAGTACTTC
TRBV14	.	.	TRBJ1-2	CASSPAGGSIYGYTF	TGTGCCAGCAGCCCGGCGGGGGGATCTATCTATGGCTACACCTTC
TRBV7-2	.	.	TRBJ1-5	CASSLSRDQPQHF	TGTGCCAGCAGCTTATCCCGGGATCAGCCCCAGCATTTT
TRBV3-1	.	.	TRBJ2-1	CASSQDFGGLYNEQFF	TGTGCCAGCAGCCAAGATTTCGGGGGCCTTTACAATGAGCAGTTCTTC
TRBV2	.	.	TRBJ1-1	CASSAQNTEAFF	TGTGCCAGCAGTGCCCAGAACACTGAAGCTTTCTTT